This TCR beta chain was documented in a study of OX40 agonist ivuxolimab in advanced cancers. General study findings and limits: Specificity for antigen went undetermined in the expanded peripheral T cells.

Researchers took blood at baseline, on cycle 4 day 1, and on cycle 7 day 1. To note about this clone: Its target is not known. The sample has other DNA sequences that encode this CDR3 too.

Sequenced by immunoSEQ multiplex PCR; TCRdb stores in-frame clones only, minus some. The table records 80,000 to 85,000 clones, around 80% of them present only once. The V segment lost 3 bases and the J segment 2 bases; nucleotides outside the gene matches: 2. The CDR3 consists of 14 residues. The germline gives CDR1 SGDLS, CDR2 YYNGEE. The V gene is TRBV9, the J gene TRBJ1-2; 9 bases map to TRBD1. This TCR derives from an adult with an advanced solid tumor such as melanoma, head and neck, liver or kidney cancer. The sequencing used CD4+ or CD8+ T cells sorted from blood, collected in a trial of the OX40 agonist ivuxolimab. The CDR3 region has the DNA TGTGCCAGCAGCGCCGGGACAGGGAACTATGGCTACACCTTC. Protein: CASSAGTGNYGYTF.